The 24 T cell receptor beta chains below come from one sample, sequenced in a study of cytomegalovirus exposure and HLA in healthy donors (dated by TCRdb to about 2017). The method behind the library was the immunoSEQ multiplex PCR assay. The multiplex PCR relied on a mix of 60 forward primers for TCR Vbeta segments and 13 reverse primers for TCR Jbeta segments. Entries here come from immuneACCESS through TCRdb and include only in-frame sequences with V and J called. Some clones fail to appear in such tables; in the studies checked, an unresolved V gene covers under half of the shortfall, and the cause of the remainder is unknown. Here the sample has over 110,000 clones; over 65% occur a single time. The top ten constitute roughly 2.9% of the sample. Sequencing was performed on PBMCs. These receptor sequences come from a female donor in good health and CMV-seronegative.

This sequence joins TRBV2 and TRBJ2-1; D perhaps matches TRBD2 (6 bases). Trimming left V 6 bases short and J 0 bases short, with 9 bases between. Germline CDR1 is SNHLY and CDR2 is FYNNEI. The CDR3 length is 14 residues. The CDR3 bases are TGTGCCAGCAGGCGGGGCTCCTCCTACAATGAGCAGTTCTTC. Translating gives CASRRGSSYNEQFF.

The genes are TRBV19 and TRBJ1-3; D is undetermined. V dropped 3 bases and J dropped 2 bases, with 11 bases sitting between them. Germline CDR1 reads LNHDA; CDR2 reads SQIVND (reference sequence). This CDR3 comprises 15 residues. The CDR3 here is CASSISRTPGNTIYF. The CDR3 DNA reads as TGTGCCAGTAGTATCTCCAGAACGCCTGGAAACACCATATATTTT.

The genes are TRBV19 and TRBJ1-4, with 7 bases identical to TRBD1. Unmatched junction bases numbered 10, after V lost 5 bases and J lost 7 bases. CDR3 length: 15 amino acids. CDR1 is LNHDA, CDR2 SQIVND, per germline (reference sequence). In DNA form, the CDR3 reads TGTGCCAGTAGTTCCAGACAGGGATCGAGTGAAAAACTGTTTTTT. This encodes CASSSRQGSSEKLFF.

The chain carries TRBV19 and TRBJ2-1; 11 bases are a match to TRBD2. V dropped 6 bases and J dropped 4; count of bases not matched to a gene: 17. Germline V gene sequence: CDR1 LNHDA, CDR2 SQIVND (reference sequence). The CDR3 has 19 residues. The CDR3, as DNA: TGTGCCAGTAGCAGGGGCCTCGGACTAGCGGGCTCCATTTACAATGAGCAGTTCTTC. It is translated as CASSRGLGLAGSIYNEQFF.

The chain couples TRBV21-1 to TRBJ2-7; the table names TRBD1, a call not compared with the DNA. TRBV21-1 is a pseudogene segment. The CDR3 is 13 amino acids. As DNA, the CDR3 is TGTGCCAGCAGCAGGCAGGGTACCTACGAGCAGTACTTC. Encoded protein: CASSRQGTYEQYF.

The chain uses TRBV7-8 and TRBJ2-1, with D possibly TRBD1 on 5 matching bases. Germline V gene sequence: CDR1 SGHVS, CDR2 FQNEAQ. The CDR3 length is 16 residues. Trimming removed 0 bases at V and 0 bases at J, with 9 bases between. CDR3 sequence reads: CASSLAGRSSYNEQFF. CDR3 DNA: TGTGCCAGCAGCTTAGCGGGGCGGAGCTCCTACAATGAGCAGTTCTTC.

The chain joins TRBV6-5 to TRBJ2-2; 8 bases line up with TRBD1. V lost 2 bases to trimming and J lost 5 bases; unmatched junction nucleotides: 4. Germline CDR1 is MNHEY and CDR2 is SVGAGI. The CDR3 extends over 15 amino acids. The CDR3 loop reads CASSYRTGRTGELFF. CDR3 in DNA: TGTGCCAGCAGTTACAGGACAGGGCGGACCGGGGAGCTGTTTTTT.

V and J are TRBV10-2 and TRBJ2-2; 10 nucleotides line up with TRBD2. Germline V gene lookup returns CDR1 WSHSY and CDR2 SAAADI. The length of the CDR3 is 16 residues. J gave up 9 bases and V 2 bases, and 9 bases lay outside the gene matches. The CDR3 DNA reads as TGCGCCAGCAGTGAGCCGGGACTAGCGACACCCCGGGAGCTGTTTTTT. Translation gives CASSEPGLATPRELFF.

This clone occurred a few times. The chain is built from TRBV4-3 and TRBJ2-1, with D possibly being TRBD2 (6 bases). V was pared by 0 bases and J by 1 base, with 7 bases between. This CDR3 comprises 15 residues. Germline V CDR1 and CDR2: LGHNA, YSLEER. In nucleotides, the CDR3 is TGCGCCAGCAGCCAAGAGGGGGGATCCTACAATGAGCAGTTCTTC. Encoded protein: CASSQEGGSYNEQFF.

The chain has TRBV28 and TRBJ2-2; D might be TRBD1 (5 bases). Germline V CDR1 and CDR2: MDHEN, SYDVKM. Deletions cut 8 bases from V and 6 bases from J, with 16 bases between. This CDR3 is 14 amino acids long. For the CDR3, the DNA is TGTGCCAGCGGACAACTAACTCTGGCCGGGGAGCTGTTTTTT. Amino acid sequence: CASGQLTLAGELFF.

V and J are TRBV23-1 and TRBJ1-5, with 7 bases that match TRBD1. TRBV23-1 is filed as an ORF, its function uncertain. The CDR3 has 19 amino acids. Trimming took 2 bases from V and 1 from J; bases not matched to a gene: 14. The CDR3 here is CASSQAHPGTVRSNQPQHF. CDR3 coding DNA: TGCGCCAGCAGTCAAGCACACCCTGGGACAGTCAGAAGCAATCAGCCCCAGCATTTT.

In DNA form, the CDR3 reads TGCGCCAGCAGCCAGTTCAGGGGCTCCTACGAGCAGTACTTC. Translating it yields CASSQFRGSYEQYF. This chain connects TRBV4-3 to TRBJ2-5, with D perhaps matching TRBD1 (6 bases). Near its end, the DNA agrees better with TRBJ2-7, so the J call may be wrong. Germline CDR1 LGHNA, CDR2 YSLEER. This CDR3 is built from 14 residues.

The gene calls are TRBV2 and TRBJ2-2; 11 nucleotides agree with TRBD2. This CDR3 has 15 amino acids. Unmatched junction bases numbered 5, after V lost 6 bases and J lost 5 bases. Germline-derived CDR1 and CDR2 are SNHLY and FYNNEI. The CDR3 is CASRRTSGSTGELFF. Here the CDR3 DNA reads TGTGCCAGCAGGAGAACTAGCGGGAGTACCGGGGAGCTGTTTTTT.

CDR3 sequence: CASSSWPSGRAPYEQYF. The DNA of the CDR3 is TGTGCCAGCAGCTCCTGGCCTAGCGGGAGGGCCCCCTACGAGCAGTACTTC. This chain uses TRBV7-9 with TRBJ2-7; TRBD2 aligns across 12 bases. The V gene end was trimmed by 4 bases and the J gene end by 2 bases; junction bases not matched to a gene: 9. This CDR3 contains 17 residues. Germline CDR1 and CDR2: SEHNR and FQNEAQ (reference sequence). Supplemented by reference TRBV7-9 and TRBJ2-7, the full variable domain reads DTGVSQNPRHKITKRGQNVTFRCDPISEHNRLYWYRQTLGQGPEFLTYFQNEAQLEKSRLLSDRFSAERPKGSFSTLEIQRTEQGDSAMYLCASSSWPSGRAPYEQYFGPGTRLTVT.

This rearrangement joins TRBV5-1 to TRBJ2-2; weak D call: TRBD2 (7 bases). This CDR3 has 16 amino acids. Trimming removed 1 base at V and 2 bases at J, with 12 bases between. The V gene's germline CDR1 is SGHRS and CDR2 YFSETQ. CDR3 DNA sequence: TGCGCCAGCAGCTTGTTTGCGGGGGCCAACACCGGGGAGCTGTTTTTT. Amino acid sequence: CASSLFAGANTGELFF.

Concerning this clone itself: A read error may produce the germline difference seen at one junction end. The chain uses TRBV7-9 and TRBJ2-6; D may be TRBD1 (5 bases). The CDR3 spans 18 residues. CDR1 and CDR2 (germline): SEHNR, FQNEAQ (reference sequence). The CDR3 DNA reads TGTTCCAGCAGCATTACCTCCTTAGAACAGGCTGGGGCCAACGTCCTGACTTTC. As protein: CSSSITSLEQAGANVLTF.

The chain employs TRBV30 and TRBJ2-1, with TRBD2 matching 11 bases. This CDR3 has 15 residues. Germline V gives CDR1 GTSNPN, CDR2 SVGIG (reference sequence). After removal of 1 base from V and 8 bases from J, the junction contained 7 bases not matched to a gene. CDR3 coding DNA: TGTGCCTGGAGTGCCACGTTAGCGGGAGGGGATGAGCAGTTCTTC. It translates to CAWSATLAGGDEQFF.

The rearrangement uses TRBV5-1 and TRBJ2-3; 8 bases are a match to TRBD1. CDR3 length: 15 amino acids. Germline lookup yields CDR1 SGHRS and CDR2 YFSETQ. Trimming took 5 bases from V and 4 from J; bases not matched to a gene: 9. The CDR3 DNA is TGCGCCAGCAGTGGACAGGGTTTAGGGTCAGATACGCAGTATTTT. Its translation is CASSGQGLGSDTQYF.

The table lists this clone with a few counts. J is TRBJ1-1 and V is TRBV19, with D uncertain. The CDR3 is 14 amino acids. V gave up 7 bases and J gave up 6 bases, with 18 bases separating them. In germline, CDR1 is LNHDA, CDR2 SQIVND (reference sequence). CDR3: CASNADFTYPEAFF. The DNA of the CDR3 is TGTGCCAGTAACGCGGACTTCACGTACCCTGAAGCTTTCTTT.

This chain uses TRBV7-8 with TRBJ2-1; the D gene is possibly TRBD2 (5 bases). Trimming cost V 7 bases and J 9 bases, with 13 bases left between them. The germline V gene has CDR1 SGHVS and CDR2 FQNEAQ. The CDR3 length is 12 residues. The chain's CDR3 is CASNTVGSEQFF. The CDR3 DNA is TGTGCCAGCAATACTGTTGGGAGTGAGCAGTTCTTC.

CDR3 nucleotides: TGTGCCAGCAGTCCATGGACAGGGGGCAATCAGCCCCAGCATTTT. Translating gives CASSPWTGGNQPQHF. The chain is built from TRBV27 and TRBJ1-5; 9 nucleotides line up with TRBD1. From germline, CDR1 is MNHEY and CDR2 SMNVEV (reference sequence). V lost 5 bases and J lost 2; bases outside the gene matches: 4. This CDR3 is built from 15 residues.

This chain connects TRBV5-4 to TRBJ2-3, with 9 nucleotides matching TRBD2. V lost 5 bases to trimming and J lost 0 bases; unmatched junction nucleotides: 13. The CDR3 extends over 18 amino acids. From germline, CDR1 is SGHNT and CDR2 YYREEE (reference sequence). CDR3 DNA: TGTGCCAGCAGGAGGTCAGCGGGGGGCCTATCTAGCACAGATACGCAGTATTTT. It translates to CASRRSAGGLSSTDTQYF.

The chain is built from TRBV7-9 and TRBJ2-5; TRBD2 agrees at 9 bases. The J call is doubtful: the DNA matches TRBJ2-7 better. The length of the CDR3 is 15 residues. Per germline, CDR1 SEHNR and CDR2 FQNEAQ (reference sequence). The CDR3 coding sequence is TGTGCCAGCAGCTTAGGCACTAGCGGGTCCTACGAGCAGTACTTC. Translation: CASSLGTSGSYEQYF.

V and J are TRBV19 and TRBJ2-2; TRBD2 matches 7 bases. The CDR3 runs 15 residues. After removal of 7 bases from V and 1 base from J, the junction contained 6 bases not matched to a gene. Per germline, CDR1 LNHDA and CDR2 SQIVND (reference sequence). The CDR3 nucleotides read TGTGCCAGTACTGTGCGGGGGATGAACACCGGGGAGCTGTTTTTT. Encoded protein: CASTVRGMNTGELFF.